This T cell receptor (beta chain) was recorded in a study of control samples from healthy donors and cancer patients. To note about this clone: The same CDR3 can be traced to other DNA sequences in this sample.

Sequencing was performed with immunoSEQ multiplex PCR; in TCRdb, only in-frame clones are kept and a portion is missing. The sample lists some 150,000 clones; about 94% were seen once. The CDR3 is 13 amino acids. Trimming left V 2 bases short and J 1 base short, with 7 bases between. Germline V gene sequence: CDR1 SGHRS, CDR2 YFSETQ. The clonotype comes from a man aged 35-49 years in good health. Sequencing was done on a sample of blood. J is TRBJ2-7 and V is TRBV5-1; D may be TRBD1 (6 bases). The CDR3 DNA reads as TGCGCCAGCAGCTTAACAGGGTCCTACGAGCAGTACTTC. Translation: CASSLTGSYEQYF.